This T cell receptor beta chain was found in a study of tumor and adjacent non-tumor tissue in lung cancer. Study in general: Samples averaged approximately 3.9 million productive TCRbeta reads each.

A modified ARM-PCR protocol with three rounds of nested PCR amplified TCRbeta. MiXCR, applied by TCRdb to the multiplex PCR reads, yields one record per CDR3 protein. Of some 99,000 distinct CDR3 sequences in the sample, about 61% were seen once. Germline V CDR1 and CDR2: SGHAT, FQNNGV. V was clipped by 5 bases and J by 5 bases, with 10 bases between them. This CDR3 has 12 amino acids. RNA was extracted from bulk tissue without any cell sorting. This non-tumor lung sample came from over 3 cm beyond the tumor edge. About this clonotype itself: A read error is likely, as this CDR3 ends without the conserved phenylalanine or tryptophan.

Sample: distant non-tumor lung tissue. The genes are TRBV11-2 and TRBJ2-7; maybe TRBD2 (5 bases). The TCR comes from a man in his sixties with non-small cell lung cancer. The CDR3 is CASSVGLHEQYI. CDR3 bases: TGTGCCAGCAGCGTAGGACTGCACGAGCAGTACATT.